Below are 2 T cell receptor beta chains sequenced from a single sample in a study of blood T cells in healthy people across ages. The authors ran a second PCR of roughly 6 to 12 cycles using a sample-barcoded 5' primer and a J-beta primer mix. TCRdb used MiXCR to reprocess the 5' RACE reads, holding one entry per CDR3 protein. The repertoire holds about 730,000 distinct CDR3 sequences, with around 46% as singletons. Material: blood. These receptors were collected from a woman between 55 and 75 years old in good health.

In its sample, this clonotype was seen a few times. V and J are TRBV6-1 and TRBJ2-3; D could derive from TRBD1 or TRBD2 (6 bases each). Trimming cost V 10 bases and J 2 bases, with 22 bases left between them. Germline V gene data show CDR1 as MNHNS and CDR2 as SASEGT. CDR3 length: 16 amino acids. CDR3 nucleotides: TGTGCCATCGCGGACTGGGGGGCTCCAAACACAGATACGCAGTATTTT. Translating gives CAIADWGAPNTDTQYF.

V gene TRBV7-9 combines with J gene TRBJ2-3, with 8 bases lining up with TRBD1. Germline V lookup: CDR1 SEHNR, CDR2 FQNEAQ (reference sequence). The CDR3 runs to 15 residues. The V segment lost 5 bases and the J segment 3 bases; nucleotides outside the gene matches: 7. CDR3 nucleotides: TGTGCCAGCAGCAAAATGGACAGGGAAACAGATACGCAGTATTTT. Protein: CASSKMDRETDTQYF.